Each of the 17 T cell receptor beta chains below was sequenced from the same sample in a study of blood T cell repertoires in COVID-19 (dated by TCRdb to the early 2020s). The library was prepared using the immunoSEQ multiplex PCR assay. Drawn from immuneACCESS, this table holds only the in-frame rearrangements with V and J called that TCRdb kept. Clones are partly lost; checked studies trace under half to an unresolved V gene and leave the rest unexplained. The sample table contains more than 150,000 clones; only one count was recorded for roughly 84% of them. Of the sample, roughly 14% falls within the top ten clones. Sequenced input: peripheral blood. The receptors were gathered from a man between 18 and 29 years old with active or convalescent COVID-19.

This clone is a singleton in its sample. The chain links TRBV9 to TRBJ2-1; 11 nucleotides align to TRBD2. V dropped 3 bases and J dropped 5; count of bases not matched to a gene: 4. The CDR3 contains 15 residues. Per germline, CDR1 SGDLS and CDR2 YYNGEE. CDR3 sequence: CASSAGLAVNNEQFF. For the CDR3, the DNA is TGTGCCAGCAGCGCGGGACTAGCGGTGAACAATGAGCAGTTCTTC.

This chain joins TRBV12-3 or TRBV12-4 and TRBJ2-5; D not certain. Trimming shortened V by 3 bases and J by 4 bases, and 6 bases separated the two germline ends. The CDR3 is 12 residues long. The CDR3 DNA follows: TGTGCCAGCAGTTTTCTTCCAGAGACCCAGTACTTC. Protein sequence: CASSFLPETQYF.

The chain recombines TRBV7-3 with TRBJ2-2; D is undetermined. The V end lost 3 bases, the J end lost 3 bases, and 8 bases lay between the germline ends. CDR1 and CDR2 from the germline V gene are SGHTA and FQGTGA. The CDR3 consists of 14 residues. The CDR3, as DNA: TGTGCCAGCAGCTTTAACACGTACACCGGGGAGCTGTTTTTT. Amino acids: CASSFNTYTGELFF.

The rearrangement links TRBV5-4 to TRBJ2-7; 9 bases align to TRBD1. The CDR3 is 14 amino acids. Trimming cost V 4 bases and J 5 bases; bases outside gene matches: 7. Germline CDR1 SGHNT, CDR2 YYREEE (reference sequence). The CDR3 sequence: CASSQDRGRNEQYF. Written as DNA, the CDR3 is TGTGCCAGCAGCCAGGACAGGGGACGAAACGAGCAGTACTTC.

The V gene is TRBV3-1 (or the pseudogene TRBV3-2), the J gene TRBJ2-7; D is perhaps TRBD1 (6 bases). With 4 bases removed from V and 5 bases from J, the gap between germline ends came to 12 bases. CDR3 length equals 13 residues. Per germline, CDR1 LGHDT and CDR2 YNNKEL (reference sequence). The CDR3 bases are TGTGCCAGCAGCCGAGGGGGATACCACGAGCAGTACTTC. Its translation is CASSRGGYHEQYF.

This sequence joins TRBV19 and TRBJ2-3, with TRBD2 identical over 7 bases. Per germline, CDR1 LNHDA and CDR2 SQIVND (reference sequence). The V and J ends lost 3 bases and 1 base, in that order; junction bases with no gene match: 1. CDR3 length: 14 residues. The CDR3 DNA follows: TGTGCCAGTAGTATGGGGGGGGGCACAGATACGCAGTATTTT. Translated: CASSMGGGTDTQYF.

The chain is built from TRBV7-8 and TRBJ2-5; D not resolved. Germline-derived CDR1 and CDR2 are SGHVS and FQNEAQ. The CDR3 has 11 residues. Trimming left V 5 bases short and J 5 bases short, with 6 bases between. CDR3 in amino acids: CASSARETQYF. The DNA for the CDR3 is TGTGCCAGCAGCGCGCGGGAGACCCAGTACTTC.

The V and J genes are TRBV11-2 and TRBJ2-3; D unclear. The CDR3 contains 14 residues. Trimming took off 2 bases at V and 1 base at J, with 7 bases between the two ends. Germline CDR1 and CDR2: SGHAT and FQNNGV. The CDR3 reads CASSLRRGTDTQYF. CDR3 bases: TGTGCCAGCAGCTTAAGACGGGGCACAGATACGCAGTATTTT.

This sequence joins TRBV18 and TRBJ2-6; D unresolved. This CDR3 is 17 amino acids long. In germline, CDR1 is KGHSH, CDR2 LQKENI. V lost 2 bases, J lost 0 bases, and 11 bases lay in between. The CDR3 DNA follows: TGTGCCAGCTCACCAATCGGCCTAGGCTCTGGGGCCAACGTCCTGACTTTC. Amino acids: CASSPIGLGSGANVLTF.

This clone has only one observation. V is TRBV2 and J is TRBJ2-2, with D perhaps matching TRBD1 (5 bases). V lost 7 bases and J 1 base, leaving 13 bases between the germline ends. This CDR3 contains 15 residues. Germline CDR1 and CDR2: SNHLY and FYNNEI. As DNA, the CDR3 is TGTGCCAGCATTAATAAGGGGATGAACACCGGGGAGCTGTTTTTT. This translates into CASINKGMNTGELFF.

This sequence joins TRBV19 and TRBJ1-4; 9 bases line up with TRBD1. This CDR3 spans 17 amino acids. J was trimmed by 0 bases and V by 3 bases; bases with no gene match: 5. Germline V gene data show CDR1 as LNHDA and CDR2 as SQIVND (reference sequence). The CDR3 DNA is TGTGCCAGTAGTATCGGACAGGGGCGTTCAACTAATGAAAAACTGTTTTTT. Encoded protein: CASSIGQGRSTNEKLFF.

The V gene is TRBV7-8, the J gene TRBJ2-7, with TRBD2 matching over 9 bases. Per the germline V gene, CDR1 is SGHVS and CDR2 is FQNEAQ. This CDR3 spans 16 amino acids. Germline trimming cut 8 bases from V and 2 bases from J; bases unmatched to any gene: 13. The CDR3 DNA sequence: TGTGCCAGCGCCCATGTCCTAGCGGGACCTACCTACGAGCAGTACTTC. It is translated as CASAHVLAGPTYEQYF. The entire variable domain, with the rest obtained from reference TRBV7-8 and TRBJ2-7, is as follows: GAGVSQSPRYKVAKRGQDVALRCDPISGHVSLFWYQQALGQGPEFLTYFQNEAQLDKSGLPSDRFFAERPEGSVSTLKIQRTQQEDSAVYLCASAHVLAGPTYEQYFGPGTRLTVT.

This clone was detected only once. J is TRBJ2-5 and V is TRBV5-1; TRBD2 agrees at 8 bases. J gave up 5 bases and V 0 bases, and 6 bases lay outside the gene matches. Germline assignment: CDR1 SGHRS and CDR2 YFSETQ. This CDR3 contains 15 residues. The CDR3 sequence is CASSLARGGPETQYF. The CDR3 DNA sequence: TGCGCCAGCAGCTTGGCCCGGGGGGGCCCGGAGACCCAGTACTTC.

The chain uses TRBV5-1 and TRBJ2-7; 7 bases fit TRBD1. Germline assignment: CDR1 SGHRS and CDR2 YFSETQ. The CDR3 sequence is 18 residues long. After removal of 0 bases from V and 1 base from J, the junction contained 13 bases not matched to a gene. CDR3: CASSLDIVARGISYEQYF. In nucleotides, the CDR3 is TGCGCCAGCAGCTTGGATATCGTGGCCAGGGGGATATCCTACGAGCAGTACTTC.

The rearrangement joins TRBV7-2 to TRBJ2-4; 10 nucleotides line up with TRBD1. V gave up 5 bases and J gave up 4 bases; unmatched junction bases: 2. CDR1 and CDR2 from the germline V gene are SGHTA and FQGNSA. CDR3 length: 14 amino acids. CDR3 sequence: CASSPGQGKNIQYF. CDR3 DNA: TGTGCCAGCAGCCCGGGACAGGGGAAAAACATTCAGTACTTC.

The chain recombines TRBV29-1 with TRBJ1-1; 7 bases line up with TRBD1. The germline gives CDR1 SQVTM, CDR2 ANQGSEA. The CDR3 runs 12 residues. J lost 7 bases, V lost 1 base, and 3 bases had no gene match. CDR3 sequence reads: CSVEGDSYEAFF. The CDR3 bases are TGCAGCGTTGAAGGGGACAGTTATGAAGCTTTCTTT.

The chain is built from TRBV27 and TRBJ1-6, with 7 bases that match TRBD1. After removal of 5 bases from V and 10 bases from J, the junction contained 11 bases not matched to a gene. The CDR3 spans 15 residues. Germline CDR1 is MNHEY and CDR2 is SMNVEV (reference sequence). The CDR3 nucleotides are TGTGCCAGCAGTCCGGGTACAGGGGTACGGTCACCCCTCCACTTT. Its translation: CASSPGTGVRSPLHF.